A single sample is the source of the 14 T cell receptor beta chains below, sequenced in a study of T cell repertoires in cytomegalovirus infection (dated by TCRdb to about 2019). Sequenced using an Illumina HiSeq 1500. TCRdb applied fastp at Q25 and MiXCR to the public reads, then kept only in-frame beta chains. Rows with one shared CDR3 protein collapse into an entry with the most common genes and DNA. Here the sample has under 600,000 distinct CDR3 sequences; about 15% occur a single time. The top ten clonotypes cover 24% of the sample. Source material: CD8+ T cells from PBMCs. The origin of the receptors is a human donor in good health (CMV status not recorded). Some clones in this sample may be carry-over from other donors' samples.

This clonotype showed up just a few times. The CDR3 DNA reads as TGTGCCACTCAGGGGGACTCCTACGAGCAGTACTTC. Translation: CATQGDSYEQYF. The chain carries TRBV24-1 and TRBJ2-7, with TRBD1 matching over 7 bases. The V segment lost 10 bases and the J segment 0 bases; nucleotides outside the gene matches: 2. This CDR3 has 12 amino acids. In germline, CDR1 is KGHDR, CDR2 SFDVKD.

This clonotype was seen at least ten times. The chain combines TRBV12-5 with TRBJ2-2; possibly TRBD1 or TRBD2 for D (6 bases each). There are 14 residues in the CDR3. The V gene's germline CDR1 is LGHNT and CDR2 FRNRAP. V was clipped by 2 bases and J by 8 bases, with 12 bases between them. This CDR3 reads CASGLSRGLGELFF. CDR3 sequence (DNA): TGTGCTAGTGGTTTGTCCCGGGGGCTAGGGGAGCTGTTTTTT.

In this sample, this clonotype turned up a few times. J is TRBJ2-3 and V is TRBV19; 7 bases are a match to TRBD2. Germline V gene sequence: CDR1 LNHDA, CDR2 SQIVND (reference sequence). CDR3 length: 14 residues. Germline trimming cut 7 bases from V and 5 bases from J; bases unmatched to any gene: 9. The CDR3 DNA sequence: TGTGCCAGTACCATGGGACTAAGGAAAGATACGCAGTATTTT. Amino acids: CASTMGLRKDTQYF.

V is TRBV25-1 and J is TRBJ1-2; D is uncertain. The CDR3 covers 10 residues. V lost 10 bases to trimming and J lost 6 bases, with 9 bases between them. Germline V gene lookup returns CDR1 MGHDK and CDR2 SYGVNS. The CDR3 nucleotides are TGTGCCACCTTTAGGGATGGCTACACCTTC. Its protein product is CATFRDGYTF.

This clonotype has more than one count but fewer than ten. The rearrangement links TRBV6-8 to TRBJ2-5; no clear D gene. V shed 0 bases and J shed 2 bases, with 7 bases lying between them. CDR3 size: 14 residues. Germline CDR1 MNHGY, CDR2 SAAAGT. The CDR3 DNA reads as TGTGCCAGCAGTTACTCGTGGGGTCAAGAGACCCAGTACTTC. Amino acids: CASSYSWGQETQYF.

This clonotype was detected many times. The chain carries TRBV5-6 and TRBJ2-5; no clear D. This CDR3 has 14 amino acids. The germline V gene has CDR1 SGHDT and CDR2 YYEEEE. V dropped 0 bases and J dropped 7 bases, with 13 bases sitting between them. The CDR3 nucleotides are TGTGCCAGCAGCTTGGGACAAGATCCGGGGACCCAGTACTTC. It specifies CASSLGQDPGTQYF.

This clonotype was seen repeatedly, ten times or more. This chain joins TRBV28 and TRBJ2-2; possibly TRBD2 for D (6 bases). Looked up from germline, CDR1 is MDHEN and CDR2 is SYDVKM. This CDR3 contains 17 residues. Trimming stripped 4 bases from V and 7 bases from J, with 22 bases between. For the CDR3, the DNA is TGTGCCAGCAGTTGGGGGAGCTACGGAGGGCGGAACGGGGAGCTGTTTTTT. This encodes CASSWGSYGGRNGELFF.

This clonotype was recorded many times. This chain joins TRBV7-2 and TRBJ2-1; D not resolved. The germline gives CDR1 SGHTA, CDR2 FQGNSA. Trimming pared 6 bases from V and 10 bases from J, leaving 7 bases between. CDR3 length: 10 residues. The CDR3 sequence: CASSYGEQFF. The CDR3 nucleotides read TGTGCCAGCAGTTACGGGGAGCAGTTCTTC.

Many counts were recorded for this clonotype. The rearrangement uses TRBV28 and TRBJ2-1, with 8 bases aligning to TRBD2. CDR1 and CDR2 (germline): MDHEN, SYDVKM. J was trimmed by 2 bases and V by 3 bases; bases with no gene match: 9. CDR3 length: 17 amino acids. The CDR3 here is CASSFSLLAVTYNEQFF. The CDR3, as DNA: TGTGCCAGCAGTTTCTCTCTACTAGCGGTCACCTACAATGAGCAGTTCTTC.

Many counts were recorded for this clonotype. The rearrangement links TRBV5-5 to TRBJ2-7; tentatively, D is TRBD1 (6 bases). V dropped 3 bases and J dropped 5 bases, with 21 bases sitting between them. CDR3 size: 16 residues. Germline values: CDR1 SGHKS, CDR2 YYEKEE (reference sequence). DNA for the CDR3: TGTGCCAGCAGCTCGATCCGGGACACCGGAAAGGACGAGCAGTACTTC. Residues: CASSSIRDTGKDEQYF.

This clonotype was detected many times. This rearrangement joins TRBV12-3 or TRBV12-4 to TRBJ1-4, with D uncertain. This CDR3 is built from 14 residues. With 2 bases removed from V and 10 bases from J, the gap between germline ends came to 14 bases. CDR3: CASSLRARAGKLFF. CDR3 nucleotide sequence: TGTGCCAGCAGTTTAAGGGCCCGTGCAGGAAAACTGTTTTTT.

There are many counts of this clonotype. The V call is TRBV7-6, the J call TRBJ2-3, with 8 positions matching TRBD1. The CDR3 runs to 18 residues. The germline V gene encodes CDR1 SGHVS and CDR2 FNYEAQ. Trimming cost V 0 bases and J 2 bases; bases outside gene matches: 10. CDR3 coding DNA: TGTGCCAGCAGCTTAGCCCAGGCAGGGGGCGTACCCACAGATACGCAGTATTTT. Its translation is CASSLAQAGGVPTDTQYF.

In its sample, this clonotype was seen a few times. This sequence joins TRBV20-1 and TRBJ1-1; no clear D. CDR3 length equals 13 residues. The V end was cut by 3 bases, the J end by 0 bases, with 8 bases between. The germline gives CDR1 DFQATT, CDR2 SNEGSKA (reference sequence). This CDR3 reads CSARRLMNTEAFF. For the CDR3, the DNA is TGCAGTGCTAGGAGACTCATGAACACTGAAGCTTTCTTT.

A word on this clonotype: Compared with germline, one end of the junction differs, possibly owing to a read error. The CDR3 is CSAGSTFRLYDQYF. The CDR3, as DNA: TGCAGTGCTGGATCCACCTTTCGGTTATACGATCAGTACTTC. This chain connects TRBV20-1 to TRBJ2-7; D gene ambiguous. The CDR3 totals 14 residues. Germline V gene sequence: CDR1 DFQATT, CDR2 SNEGSKA (reference sequence).